The T cell receptor (beta chain) described here comes from a study of cytomegalovirus exposure and HLA in healthy donors. Study-level findings and limits: Generally TCR sequences proved uncommon, though certain public TCRs appeared in numerous donors. The authors confirmed in vitro that a few CMV-associated chains were specific for CMV antigens. In the roughly 120 validation repertoires, a later analysis found that first-cohort TCR clusters tended to co-occur.

To note about this clone: Its antigen is undetermined.

TCRdb keeps only in-frame clones here, not all; method: immunoSEQ multiplex PCR. The sample consists of 55,000 to 80,000 clones, roughly 94% of them appearing once. J lost 3 bases, V lost 2 bases, and 4 bases had no gene match. The CDR3 has 14 amino acids. Germline CDR1 reads MDHEN; CDR2 reads SYDVKM. The TCR was taken from a young man in good health and CMV-seropositive. Input material: PBMCs. V usage is TRBV28 and J usage is TRBJ2-7; TRBD1 matches at 7 bases. Here the CDR3 reads CASSLGSGGYEQYF. CDR3 sequence (DNA): TGTGCCAGCAGTTTAGGTTCAGGGGGCTACGAGCAGTACTTC.